Each of the 27 T cell receptor beta chains below was sequenced from the same sample in a study of blood T cell repertoires in COVID-19. Repertoires were generated with immunoSEQ multiplex PCR, while TCRdb's copy carries only in-frame clones and drops some. The sample carries some 150,000 clones, approximately 83% recorded once. Material: peripheral blood. All receptors derive from a human donor in a cohort sampled during active COVID-19.

This clone was observed once. The chain recombines TRBV19 with TRBJ2-5; 10 nucleotides match TRBD2. Germline V gene lookup returns CDR1 LNHDA and CDR2 SQIVND (reference sequence). The trim removed 3 bases at V and 1 base at J, leaving 8 bases unmatched. This CDR3 comprises 17 residues. In DNA, the CDR3 is TGTGCCAGTAGTATGAGGGGTAGCGGGAGGCCCCAAGAGACCCAGTACTTC. Encoded protein: CASSMRGSGRPQETQYF.

This clone was seen a handful of times. The chain has TRBV2 and TRBJ1-2; 8 nucleotides agree with TRBD1. The V segment lost 6 bases and the J segment 8 bases; nucleotides outside the gene matches: 11. The CDR3 totals 14 residues. Per the germline V gene, CDR1 is SNHLY and CDR2 is FYNNEI. The CDR3: CASRAPGGGRGYTF. CDR3 DNA: TGTGCCAGCAGAGCTCCAGGGGGCGGCAGAGGCTACACCTTC.

The chain carries TRBV19 and TRBJ1-4; TRBD1 agrees at 8 bases. This CDR3 is built from 14 residues. CDR1 LNHDA and CDR2 SQIVND come from the germline V gene (reference sequence). The junction had 4 bases not matched to a gene; V was cut back by 4 bases and J by 6 bases. DNA of the CDR3: TGTGCCAGTAGTACCCCAGGGGGCCATGAAAAACTGTTTTTT. The encoded protein is CASSTPGGHEKLFF.

V gene TRBV6-2 or TRBV6-3 combines with J gene TRBJ2-5; tentatively, D is TRBD1 (6 bases). CDR1 and CDR2 (germline): MNHEY, SVGEGT. V was cut by 6 bases and J by 4 bases, with 18 bases left in between. The CDR3 is 15 residues long. The CDR3 loop reads CASSLPGAGRETQYF. CDR3 in DNA: TGTGCCAGCAGCCTACCAGGGGCAGGGAGAGAGACCCAGTACTTC.

V and J are TRBV5-4 and TRBJ2-3; D may be TRBD2 (6 bases). Trimming left V 4 bases short and J 3 bases short, with 12 bases between. The CDR3 runs 14 residues. Germline loops: CDR1 SGHNT, CDR2 YYREEE (reference sequence). The CDR3 nucleotides are TGTGCCAGCAGCCCCGGGGGTATAACAGATACGCAGTATTTT. This gives the protein CASSPGGITDTQYF.

The chain carries TRBV6-6 and TRBJ2-5; D might be TRBD1 (6 bases). Germline values: CDR1 MNHNY, CDR2 SVGAGI (reference sequence). Trimming cost V 7 bases and J 3 bases, with 15 bases left between them. This CDR3 region has 14 residues. CDR3 in DNA: TGTGCCAGCACCAAACCCGGGACAAAAGAGACCCAGTACTTC. It yields the protein CASTKPGTKETQYF.

The chain has TRBV19 and TRBJ1-3, with D possibly TRBD1 on 5 matching bases. CDR3 length equals 12 residues. The germline V gene encodes CDR1 LNHDA and CDR2 SQIVND (reference sequence). V was clipped by 7 bases and J by 9 bases, with 13 bases between them. CDR3 sequence: CASNGAQGTIYF. CDR3 nucleotide sequence: TGTGCCAGTAATGGGGCCCAGGGCACCATATATTTT.

The V gene is TRBV25-1, the J gene TRBJ1-1; the D gene is possibly TRBD1 (6 bases). V lost 6 bases and J lost 0, with 11 bases in between. The CDR3 extends over 14 amino acids. Germline V CDR1 and CDR2: MGHDK, SYGVNS. The CDR3 loop reads CASSLTGLNTEAFF. The CDR3 DNA sequence: TGTGCCAGCAGCCTGACAGGTTTGAACACTGAAGCTTTCTTT.

The V gene is TRBV28, the J gene TRBJ2-7; possibly TRBD2 for D (6 bases). Germline V gene lookup returns CDR1 MDHEN and CDR2 SYDVKM. The ends were cut back, 2 bases at V and 3 bases at J, with 8 bases in the middle. The CDR3 has 13 residues. The chain's CDR3 is CASSLREFYEQYF. CDR3 sequence (DNA): TGTGCCAGCAGTTTACGGGAGTTCTACGAGCAGTACTTC.

This chain links TRBV14 with TRBJ1-1; D unclear. CDR1 is SGHDN and CDR2 is FVKESK in the germline V gene. There are 13 residues in the CDR3. V lost 4 bases and J lost 1, with 7 bases in between. The CDR3 coding sequence is TGTGCCAGCAGCCTACGCAGGAACACTGAAGCTTTCTTT. Encoded protein: CASSLRRNTEAFF.

The rearrangement links TRBV19 to TRBJ2-7; 10 bases match TRBD2. Germline V gene data show CDR1 as LNHDA and CDR2 as SQIVND (reference sequence). J lost 3 bases, V lost 4 bases, and 3 bases had no gene match. The CDR3 length is 14 residues. DNA for the CDR3: TGTGCCAGTAGTACCCTAGCGGGAGTCTACGAGCAGTACTTC. This encodes CASSTLAGVYEQYF. The complete variable domain, with remaining parts taken from reference TRBV19 and TRBJ2-7, reads DGGITQSPKYLFRKEGQNVTLSCEQNLNHDAMYWYRQDPGQGLRLIYYSQIVNDFQKGDIAEGYSVSREKKESFPLTVTSAQKNPTAFYLCASSTLAGVYEQYFGPGTRLTVT.

The J gene is TRBJ2-1, the V gene TRBV10-3; the match to TRBD2 covers 13 bases. This CDR3 is built from 15 residues. Trimming at V came to 4 bases and at J to 9 bases, leaving 6 bases not matched to a gene. The V gene's germline CDR1 is ENHRY and CDR2 SYGVKD. CDR3 region: CAISGTSGRGLEQFF. The CDR3, as DNA: TGTGCCATCAGTGGCACTAGCGGGAGGGGGCTTGAGCAGTTCTTC.

This rearrangement joins TRBV3-1 (or the pseudogene TRBV3-2) to TRBJ1-1; the D gene is possibly TRBD1 (5 bases). The CDR3 is 12 residues long. V shed 3 bases and J shed 5 bases, with 7 bases lying between them. CDR1 and CDR2 (germline): LGHDT, YNNKEL (reference sequence). The CDR3 protein is CASSQTATEAFF. The CDR3, as DNA: TGTGCCAGCAGCCAGACAGCGACTGAAGCTTTCTTT.

V gene TRBV2 combines with J gene TRBJ2-7; D might be TRBD1 (5 bases). V gave up 6 bases and J gave up 3 bases, with 12 bases separating them. Germline lookup yields CDR1 SNHLY and CDR2 FYNNEI. This CDR3 comprises 13 residues. Here the CDR3 reads CASRELQGYEQYF. CDR3 nucleotides: TGTGCCAGCAGAGAGCTCCAGGGCTACGAGCAGTACTTC. Complete variable domain (other parts from reference TRBV2 and TRBJ2-7): EPEVTQTPSHQVTQMGQEVILRCVPISNHLYFYWYRQILGQKVEFLVSFYNNEISEKSEIFDDQFSVERPDGSNFTLKIRSTKLEDSAMYFCASRELQGYEQYFGPGTRLTVT.

The chain recombines TRBV7-2 with TRBJ1-1; possible D gene TRBD1, 6 bases. The germline CDR1 and CDR2 sequences are SGHTA and FQGNSA. This CDR3 is 16 amino acids long. Trimming shortened V by 5 bases and J by 4 bases, and 20 bases separated the two germline ends. CDR3 sequence: CASSTRQTGGVTEAFF. The DNA for the CDR3 is TGTGCCAGCAGCACCCGCCAGACAGGTGGGGTCACTGAAGCTTTCTTT.

The CDR3 DNA reads TGCAGTGCTATGGAGGGAGAGCAGTACTTC. The encoded protein is CSAMEGEQYF. J is TRBJ2-7 and V is TRBV20-1, with a tentative D call TRBD2 (6 bases). Between the trimmed V and J ends, which lost 4 bases and 7 bases, there was a span of 8 bases. Germline CDR1 is DFQATT and CDR2 is SNEGSKA (reference sequence). CDR3 size: 10 residues.

CDR3 residues: CASSPGHRSIDEQYF. The DNA of the CDR3 is TGTGCCAGCTCACCGGGCCACAGGTCTATAGACGAGCAGTACTTC. The chain employs TRBV18 and TRBJ2-7; the D gene is possibly TRBD1 (5 bases). V was clipped by 3 bases and J by 5 bases, with 17 bases between them. This CDR3 spans 15 amino acids. The germline V gene encodes CDR1 KGHSH and CDR2 LQKENI.

This clone has only a few counts. The chain links TRBV7-9 to TRBJ1-2; D is ambiguous. Germline assignment: CDR1 SEHNR and CDR2 FQNEAQ (reference sequence). This CDR3 has 14 residues. V dropped 1 base and J dropped 4 bases, with 10 bases sitting between them. The DNA of the CDR3 is TGTGCCAGCAGCTTAGTAGCAGATGGCTATGGCTACACCTTC. Translated, it gives CASSLVADGYGYTF.

The rearrangement joins TRBV19 to TRBJ2-2, with 7 positions matching TRBD1. Germline V gene sequence: CDR1 LNHDA, CDR2 SQIVND (reference sequence). V shed 3 bases and J 7 bases; nucleotides not matched to a gene: 26. The CDR3 covers 21 residues. The CDR3 reads CASSILTRWGQNQPSGGELFF. The CDR3 region has the DNA TGTGCCAGTAGTATTCTTACTCGGTGGGGACAGAATCAACCCTCGGGCGGGGAGCTGTTTTTT.

The chain links TRBV7-9 to TRBJ1-2; D ambiguous. The ends were cut back, 5 bases at V and 0 bases at J, with 10 bases in the middle. Germline assignment: CDR1 SEHNR and CDR2 FQNEAQ (reference sequence). The length of the CDR3 is 14 residues. The CDR3 region has the DNA TGTGCCAGCAGCCCAATTACAGCTAACTATGGCTACACCTTC. This encodes CASSPITANYGYTF.

The rearrangement joins TRBV23-1 to TRBJ1-6, with 10 positions matching TRBD1. TRBV23-1 is noted as an ORF with a role that remains uncertain. Trimming at V came to 6 bases and at J to 0 bases, leaving 20 bases not matched to a gene. The CDR3 extends over 22 amino acids. The CDR3: CASRLQFRQGAYINSYNSPLHF. The DNA for the CDR3 is TGCGCCAGCAGACTACAATTTCGACAGGGGGCTTATATAAACTCCTATAATTCACCCCTCCACTTT.

The chain uses TRBV7-3 and TRBJ1-1; D remains unclear. V was cut by 4 bases and J by 0 bases, with 12 bases left in between. The germline V gene has CDR1 SGHTA and CDR2 FQGTGA. The CDR3 totals 15 residues. CDR3 in amino acids: CASSSLGQLNTEAFF. The CDR3 coding sequence is TGTGCCAGCAGCTCCCTTGGGCAACTGAACACTGAAGCTTTCTTT.

The rearrangement joins TRBV5-4 to TRBJ2-5, with no clear D. V lost 0 bases to trimming and J lost 2 bases, with 8 bases between them. The CDR3 is 14 residues long. Germline CDR1 is SGHNT and CDR2 is YYREEE (reference sequence). CDR3 DNA: TGTGCCAGCAGCTTGGGAGTGCTTCAAGAGACCCAGTACTTC. It specifies CASSLGVLQETQYF. Full variable domain (missing parts from reference TRBV5-4 and TRBJ2-5): ETGVTQSPTHLIKTRGQQVTLRCSSQSGHNTVSWYQQALGQGPQFIFQYYREEENGRGNFPPRFSGLQFPNYSSELNVNALELDDSALYLCASSLGVLQETQYFGPGTRLLVL.

The chain uses TRBV6-1 and TRBJ1-2, with D perhaps matching TRBD1 (5 bases). The V gene lost 2 bases and the J gene lost 8 bases, with 18 bases spanning the gap. There are 15 residues in the CDR3. In germline, CDR1 is MNHNS, CDR2 SASEGT. The CDR3 spells CASSEFGRVPLGYTF. The DNA for the CDR3 is TGTGCCAGCAGTGAATTCGGCAGGGTTCCATTAGGCTACACCTTC.

V usage is TRBV9 and J usage is TRBJ1-1, with unresolved D. The CDR3 length is 17 residues. The V and J ends lost 3 bases and 2 bases respectively, with 20 bases between them. Germline CDR1 and CDR2: SGDLS and YYNGEE. The CDR3 coding sequence is TGTGCCAGCAGCGGACCGGCTGGGCAGGTCGTAAACACTGAAGCTTTCTTT. Translation gives CASSGPAGQVVNTEAFF.

The chain carries TRBV9 and TRBJ1-1; tentatively, D is TRBD1 (6 bases). Germline CDR1 and CDR2: SGDLS and YYNGEE. The CDR3 runs to 16 residues. V was shortened by 4 bases and J by 2 bases, with 18 bases between the two germline ends. The DNA of the CDR3 is TGTGCCAGCAGCCAAAATGGACAGCGGACAAACACTGAAGCTTTCTTT. Translation gives CASSQNGQRTNTEAFF.

This chain links TRBV7-2 with TRBJ2-7; TRBD1 aligns across 7 bases. Per the germline V gene, CDR1 is SGHTA and CDR2 is FQGNSA. The V gene end was trimmed by 3 bases and the J gene end by 4 bases; junction bases not matched to a gene: 9. The CDR3 covers 15 residues. The CDR3 DNA reads as TGTGCCAGCAGCTTGGATAGGGACAGTCGATACGAGCAGTACTTC. Residues: CASSLDRDSRYEQYF.